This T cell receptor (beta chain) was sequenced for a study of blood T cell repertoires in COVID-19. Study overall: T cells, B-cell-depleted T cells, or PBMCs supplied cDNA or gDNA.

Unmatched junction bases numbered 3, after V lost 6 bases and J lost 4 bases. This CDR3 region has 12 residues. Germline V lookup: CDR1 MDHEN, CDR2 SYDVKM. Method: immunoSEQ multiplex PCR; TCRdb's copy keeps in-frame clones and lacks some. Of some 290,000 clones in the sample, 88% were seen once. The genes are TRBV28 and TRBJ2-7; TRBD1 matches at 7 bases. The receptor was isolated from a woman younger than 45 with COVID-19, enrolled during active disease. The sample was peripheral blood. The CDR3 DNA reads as TGTGCCAGCAGAGGGGGCAGATACGAGCAGTACTTC. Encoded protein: CASRGGRYEQYF.